This T cell receptor (beta chain) was observed in a study of monozygotic twins with inflammatory bowel disease. CDR1 and CDR2 (germline): SGHAT, FQNNGV. This CDR3 comprises 17 residues. Overall study results and limits: Distinguishing T cell subtypes was not possible. The data gave no support to a single strong IBD-associated signal or clonotype.

Through template switching, UMIs that included a 6-nucleotide sample barcode were added. No DNA is given; TCRdb re-called the 5' RACE reads and lists each CDR3 protein once. This table lists about 160,000 distinct CDR3 sequences. On this clonotype itself: Its target is unknown.

Sequencing was carried out using blood. This clonotype originated in a human donor with ulcerative colitis or Crohn's disease, or a healthy co-twin of an affected twin (not recorded which). V gene TRBV11-2 combines with J gene TRBJ2-1; TCRdb reports TRBD2, a call that lacks DNA to check it against. CDR3 sequence: CASSDGTSGSSYNEQFF.